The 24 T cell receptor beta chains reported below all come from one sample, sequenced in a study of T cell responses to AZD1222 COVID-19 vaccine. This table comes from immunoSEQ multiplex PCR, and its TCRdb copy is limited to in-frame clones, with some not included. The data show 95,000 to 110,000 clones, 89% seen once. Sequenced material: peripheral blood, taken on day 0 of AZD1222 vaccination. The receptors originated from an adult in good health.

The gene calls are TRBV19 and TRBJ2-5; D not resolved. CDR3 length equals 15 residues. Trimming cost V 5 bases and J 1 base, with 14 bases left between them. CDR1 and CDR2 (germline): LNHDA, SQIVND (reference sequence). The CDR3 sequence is CASSAYQLPQETQYF. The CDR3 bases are TGTGCCAGTAGTGCCTACCAGTTACCCCAAGAGACCCAGTACTTC.

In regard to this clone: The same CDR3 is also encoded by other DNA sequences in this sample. The CDR3 loop reads CASSVGTSGGATDTQYF. The CDR3 DNA sequence: TGTGCCAGCAGCGTGGGGACTAGTGGGGGGGCCACAGATACGCAGTATTTT. This rearrangement joins TRBV9 to TRBJ2-3; 8 positions match TRBD2. Trimming removed 2 bases from V and 2 bases from J; junction bases left unmatched: 10. CDR1 and CDR2 from the germline V gene are SGDLS and YYNGEE. This CDR3 comprises 17 residues. Full variable domain (missing parts from reference TRBV9 and TRBJ2-3): DSGVTQTPKHLITATGQRVTLRCSPRSGDLSVYWYQQSLDQGLQFLIQYYNGEERAKGNILERFSAQQFPDLHSELNLSSLELGDSALYFCASSVGTSGGATDTQYFGPGTRLTVL.

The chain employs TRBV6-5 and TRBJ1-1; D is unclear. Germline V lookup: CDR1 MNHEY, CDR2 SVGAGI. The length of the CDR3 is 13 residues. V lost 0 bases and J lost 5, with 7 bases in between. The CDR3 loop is CASSYSWGTEAFF. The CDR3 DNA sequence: TGTGCCAGCAGTTACTCTTGGGGTACTGAAGCTTTCTTT.

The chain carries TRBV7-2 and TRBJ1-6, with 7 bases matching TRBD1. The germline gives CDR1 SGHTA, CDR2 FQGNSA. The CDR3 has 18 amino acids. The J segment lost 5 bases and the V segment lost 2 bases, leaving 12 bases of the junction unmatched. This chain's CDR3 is CASSLHPYRGDNNSPLHF. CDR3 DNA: TGTGCCAGCAGCTTACATCCCTACAGGGGCGACAATAATTCACCCCTCCACTTT.

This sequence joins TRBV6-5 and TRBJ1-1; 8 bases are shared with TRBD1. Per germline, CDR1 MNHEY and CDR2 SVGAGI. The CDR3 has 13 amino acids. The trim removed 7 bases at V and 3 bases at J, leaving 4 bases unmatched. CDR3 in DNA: TGTGCCAGCACCGGGGACAGGTACACTGAAGCTTTCTTT. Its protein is CASTGDRYTEAFF.

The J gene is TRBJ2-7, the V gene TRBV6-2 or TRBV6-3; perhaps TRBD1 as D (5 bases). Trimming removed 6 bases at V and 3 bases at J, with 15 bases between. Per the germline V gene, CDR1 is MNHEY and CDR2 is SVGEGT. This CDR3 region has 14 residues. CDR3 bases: TGTGCCAGCAGCCCCGCGGCAGGGAACTACGAGCAGTACTTC. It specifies CASSPAAGNYEQYF.

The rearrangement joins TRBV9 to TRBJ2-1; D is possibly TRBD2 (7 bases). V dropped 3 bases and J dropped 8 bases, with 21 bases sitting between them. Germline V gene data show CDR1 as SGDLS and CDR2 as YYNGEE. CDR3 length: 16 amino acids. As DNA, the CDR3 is TGTGCCAGCAGCGGAACTAGTGGGGGGGCCACCTATGAGCAGTTCTTC. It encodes CASSGTSGGATYEQFF. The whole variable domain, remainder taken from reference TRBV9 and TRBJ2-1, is DSGVTQTPKHLITATGQRVTLRCSPRSGDLSVYWYQQSLDQGLQFLIQYYNGEERAKGNILERFSAQQFPDLHSELNLSSLELGDSALYFCASSGTSGGATYEQFFGPGTRLTVL.

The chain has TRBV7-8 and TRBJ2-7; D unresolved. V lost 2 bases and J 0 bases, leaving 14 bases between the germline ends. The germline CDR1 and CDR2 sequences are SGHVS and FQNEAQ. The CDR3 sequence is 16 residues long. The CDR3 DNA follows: TGTGCCAGCAGCTTACGGCCGGGTCCAGGCTCCTACGAGCAGTACTTC. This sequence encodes CASSLRPGPGSYEQYF.

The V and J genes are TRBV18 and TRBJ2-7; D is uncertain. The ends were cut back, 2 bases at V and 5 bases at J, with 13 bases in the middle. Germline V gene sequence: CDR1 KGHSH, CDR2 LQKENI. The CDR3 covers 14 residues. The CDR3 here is CASSPGVEFDEQYF. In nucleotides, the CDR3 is TGTGCCAGCTCACCAGGGGTGGAGTTTGACGAGCAGTACTTC.

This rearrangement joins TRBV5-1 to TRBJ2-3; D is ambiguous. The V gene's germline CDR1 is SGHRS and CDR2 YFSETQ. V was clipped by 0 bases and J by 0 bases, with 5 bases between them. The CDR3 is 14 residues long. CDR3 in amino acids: CASSLEGSTDTQYF. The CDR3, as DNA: TGCGCCAGCAGCTTGGAGGGTAGCACAGATACGCAGTATTTT. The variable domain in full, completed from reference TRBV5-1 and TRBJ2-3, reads KAGVTQTPRYLIKTRGQQVTLSCSPISGHRSVSWYQQTPGQGLQFLFEYFSETQRNKGNFPGRFSGRQFSNSRSEMNVSTLELGDSALYLCASSLEGSTDTQYFGPGTRLTVL.

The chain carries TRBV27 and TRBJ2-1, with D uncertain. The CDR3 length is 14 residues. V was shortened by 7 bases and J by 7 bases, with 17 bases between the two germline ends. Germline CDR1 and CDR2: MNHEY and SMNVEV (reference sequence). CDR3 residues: CASTSNPGANEQFF. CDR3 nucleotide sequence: TGTGCCAGCACCTCAAACCCCGGAGCGAATGAGCAGTTCTTC.

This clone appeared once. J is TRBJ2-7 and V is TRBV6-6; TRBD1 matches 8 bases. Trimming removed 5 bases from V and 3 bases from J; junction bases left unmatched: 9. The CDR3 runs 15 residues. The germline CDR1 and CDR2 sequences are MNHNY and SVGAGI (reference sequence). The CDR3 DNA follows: TGTGCCAGCAGTCTAGACAGGGGTGGGAACTACGAGCAGTACTTC. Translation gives CASSLDRGGNYEQYF.

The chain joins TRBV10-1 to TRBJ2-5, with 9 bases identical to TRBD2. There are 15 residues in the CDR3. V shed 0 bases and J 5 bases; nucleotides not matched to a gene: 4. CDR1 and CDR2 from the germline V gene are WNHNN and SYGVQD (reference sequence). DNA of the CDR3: TGCGCCAGCAGTGAGTCGGCTAGCGGGGTGGAGACCCAGTACTTC. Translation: CASSESASGVETQYF.

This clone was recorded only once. The CDR3 region has the DNA TGCGCCAGCAGCTTGTCGGGGGGGCGAGAATACAATGAGCAGTTCTTC. This translates into CASSLSGGREYNEQFF. This chain uses TRBV5-1 with TRBJ2-1; TRBD2 matches 8 bases. Germline CDR1 SGHRS, CDR2 YFSETQ. CDR3 size: 16 residues. After removal of 1 base from V and 4 bases from J, the junction contained 7 bases not matched to a gene.

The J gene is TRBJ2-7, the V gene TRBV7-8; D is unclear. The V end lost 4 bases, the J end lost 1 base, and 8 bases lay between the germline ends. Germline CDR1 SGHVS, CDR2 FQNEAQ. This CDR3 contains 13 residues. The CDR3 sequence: CASSSDLSYEQYF. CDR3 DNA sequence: TGTGCCAGCAGCTCGGATCTTTCCTACGAGCAGTACTTC.

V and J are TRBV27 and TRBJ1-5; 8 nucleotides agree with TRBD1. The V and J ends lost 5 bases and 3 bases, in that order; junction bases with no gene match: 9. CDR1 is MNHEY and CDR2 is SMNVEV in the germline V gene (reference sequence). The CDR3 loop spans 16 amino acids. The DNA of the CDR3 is TGTGCCAGCAGTCCATTGGACAGGGTAGACAATCAGCCCCAGCATTTT. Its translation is CASSPLDRVDNQPQHF.

CDR3 sequence: CASSPPRLGGGAYNEQFF. CDR3 DNA sequence: TGTGCCAGCAGCCCCCCGCGTCTGGGCGGGGGCGCGTACAATGAGCAGTTCTTC. V is TRBV14 and J is TRBJ2-1, with D maybe TRBD2 (7 bases). Germline V gives CDR1 SGHDN, CDR2 FVKESK. V gave up 4 bases and J gave up 4 bases, with 23 bases separating them. The CDR3 sequence is 18 residues long.

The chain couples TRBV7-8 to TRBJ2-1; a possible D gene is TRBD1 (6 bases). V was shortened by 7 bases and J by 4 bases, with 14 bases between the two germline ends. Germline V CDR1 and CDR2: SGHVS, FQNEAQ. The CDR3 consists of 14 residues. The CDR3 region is CASTETGTYNEQFF. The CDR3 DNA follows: TGTGCCAGCACCGAAACCGGGACATACAATGAGCAGTTCTTC. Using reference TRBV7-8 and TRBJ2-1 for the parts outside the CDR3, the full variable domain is GAGVSQSPRYKVAKRGQDVALRCDPISGHVSLFWYQQALGQGPEFLTYFQNEAQLDKSGLPSDRFFAERPEGSVSTLKIQRTQQEDSAVYLCASTETGTYNEQFFGPGTRLTVL.

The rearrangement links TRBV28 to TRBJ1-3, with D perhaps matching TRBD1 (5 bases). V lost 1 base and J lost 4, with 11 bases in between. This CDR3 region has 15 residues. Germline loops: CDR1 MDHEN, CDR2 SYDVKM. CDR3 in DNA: TGTGCCAGCAGTTTATTGGGGACGCAAGGAAACACCATATATTTT. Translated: CASSLLGTQGNTIYF.

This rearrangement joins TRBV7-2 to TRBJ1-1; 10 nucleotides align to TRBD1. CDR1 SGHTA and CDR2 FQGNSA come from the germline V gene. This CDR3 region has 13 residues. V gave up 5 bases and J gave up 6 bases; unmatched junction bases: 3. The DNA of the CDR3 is TGTGCCAGCAGCCGACAGGGGGCAGCTGAAGCTTTCTTT. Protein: CASSRQGAAEAFF.

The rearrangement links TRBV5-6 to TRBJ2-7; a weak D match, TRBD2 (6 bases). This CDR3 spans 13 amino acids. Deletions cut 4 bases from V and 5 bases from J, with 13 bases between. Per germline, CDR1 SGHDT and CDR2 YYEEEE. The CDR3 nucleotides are TGTGCCAGCAGCAAGACTAGTACTAACGAGCAGTACTTC. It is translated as CASSKTSTNEQYF.

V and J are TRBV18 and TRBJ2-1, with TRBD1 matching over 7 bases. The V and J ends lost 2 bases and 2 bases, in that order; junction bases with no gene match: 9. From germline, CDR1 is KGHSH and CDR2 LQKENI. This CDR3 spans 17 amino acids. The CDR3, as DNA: TGTGCCAGCTCACCAAAACAGGGGAACGGGACCTACAATGAGCAGTTCTTC. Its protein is CASSPKQGNGTYNEQFF. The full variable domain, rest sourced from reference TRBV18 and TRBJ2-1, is NAGVMQNPRHLVRRRGQEARLRCSPMKGHSHVYWYRQLPEEGLKFMVYLQKENIIDESGMPKERFSAEFPKEGPSILRIQQVVRGDSAAYFCASSPKQGNGTYNEQFFGPGTRLTVL.

The CDR3 spells CASSPGGSSYNEQFF. The CDR3, as DNA: TGTGCCAGCAGCCCCGGCGGGAGCTCCTACAATGAGCAGTTCTTC. This chain links TRBV7-9 with TRBJ2-1; 7 nucleotides align to TRBD2. Germline CDR1 SEHNR, CDR2 FQNEAQ (reference sequence). The J segment lost 0 bases and the V segment lost 5 bases, leaving 4 bases of the junction unmatched. This CDR3 is 15 amino acids long.

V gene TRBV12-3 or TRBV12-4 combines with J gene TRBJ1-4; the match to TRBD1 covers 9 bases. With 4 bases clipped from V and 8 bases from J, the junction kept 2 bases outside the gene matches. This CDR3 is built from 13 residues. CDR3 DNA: TGTGCCAGCAGTTGGGGACAGGGAGAAAAACTGTTTTTT. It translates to CASSWGQGEKLFF.